This section outlines one T cell receptor (beta chain) sequence together with its context. Method: immunoSEQ multiplex PCR; TCRdb's copy keeps in-frame clones and lacks some. The sample consists of more than 130,000 clones, approximately 87% of them appearing once. The data are from a study of blood T cell repertoires in COVID-19. This CDR3 region has 17 residues. Germline V gives CDR1 MNHEY, CDR2 SMNVEV (reference sequence). Trimming cost V 3 bases and J 4 bases; bases outside gene matches: 12. Sequencing was carried out using peripheral blood. This chain joins TRBV27 and TRBJ1-5; 7 positions match TRBD1. The source is a woman aged 40 to 50 with acute or convalescent COVID-19. CDR3 in DNA: TGTGCCAGCAGTTTCCAAGCAACAGGGGCTAGAAATCAGCCCCAGCATTTT. Protein product: CASSFQATGARNQPQHF.